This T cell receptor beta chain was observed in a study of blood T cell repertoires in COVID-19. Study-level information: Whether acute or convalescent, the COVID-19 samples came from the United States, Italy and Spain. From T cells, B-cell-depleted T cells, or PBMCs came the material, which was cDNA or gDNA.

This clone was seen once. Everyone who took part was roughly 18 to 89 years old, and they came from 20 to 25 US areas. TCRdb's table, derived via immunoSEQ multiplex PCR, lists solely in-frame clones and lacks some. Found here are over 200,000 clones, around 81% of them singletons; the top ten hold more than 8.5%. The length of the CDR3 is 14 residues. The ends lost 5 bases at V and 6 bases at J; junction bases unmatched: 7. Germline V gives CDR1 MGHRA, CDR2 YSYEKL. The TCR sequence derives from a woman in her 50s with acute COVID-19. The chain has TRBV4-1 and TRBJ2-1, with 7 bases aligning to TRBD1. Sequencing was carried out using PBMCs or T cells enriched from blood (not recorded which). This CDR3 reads CASSGDRASNEQFF. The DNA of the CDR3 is TGCGCCAGCAGCGGAGACAGGGCGAGCAATGAGCAGTTCTTC.